Listed here are 22 T cell receptor beta chains from one sample, sequenced in a study of T-cell reconstitution after alpha-beta-depleted transplantation in children. For TCRbeta, the library was prepared with unique molecular identifiers. TCRdb redid the calling of the PCR reads with MiXCR, one entry per CDR3 protein. In the table there are 700,000 or so distinct CDR3 sequences, around 14% of which are singletons. The sample here was PBMCs, taken before TCRalphabeta/CD19-depleted stem cell transplant. These receptors all come from a girl aged 2 to 9 with congenital amegakaryocytic thrombocytopenia, due to receive a stem cell transplant.

This clonotype has at least ten counts. V gene TRBV20-1 combines with J gene TRBJ2-1; D possibly corresponds to TRBD2 (6 bases). The V gene's germline CDR1 is DFQATT and CDR2 SNEGSKA (reference sequence). The CDR3 sequence is 15 residues long. V shed 5 bases and J shed 2 bases, with 16 bases lying between them. CDR3 DNA sequence: TGCAGTGCTTCCAGCGCTAGCGAACCCTACAATGAGCAGTTCTTC. Encoded protein: CSASSASEPYNEQFF.

The sample holds many counts of this clonotype. CDR3 amino acids: CSLTSGNTIYF. DNA for the CDR3: TGCAGCCTTACCTCTGGAAACACCATATATTTT. The genes are TRBV20-1 and TRBJ1-3; D is ambiguous. Germline CDR1 reads DFQATT; CDR2 reads SNEGSKA (reference sequence). This CDR3 has 11 amino acids.

This clonotype was picked up a small number of times. The rearrangement joins TRBV12-3 or TRBV12-4 to TRBJ2-1, with 8 positions matching TRBD1. Germline trimming cut 8 bases from V and 4 bases from J; bases unmatched to any gene: 10. This CDR3 contains 15 residues. The CDR3 loop is CASRARDRIYNEQFF. CDR3 nucleotide sequence: TGTGCCAGCCGAGCTCGGGACAGGATATACAATGAGCAGTTCTTC.

This clonotype occurred many times. The gene calls are TRBV29-1 and TRBJ2-1; D might be TRBD2 (5 bases). Germline V CDR1 and CDR2: SQVTM, ANQGSEA. Trimming took 6 bases from V and 15 from J, leaving 18 bases between them. The CDR3 runs to 11 residues. The CDR3 DNA sequence: TGCAGCGTCAACCTACTAGGCGATCGGTTCTTC. Translation gives CSVNLLGDRFF.

Only one count was recorded for this clonotype. The chain combines TRBV14 with TRBJ2-7; 7 bases align to TRBD1. CDR1 SGHDN and CDR2 FVKESK come from the germline V gene. J was trimmed by 5 bases and V by 3 bases; bases with no gene match: 7. The CDR3 has 14 amino acids. The CDR3 sequence is CASSQMTGFDEQYF. CDR3 DNA: TGTGCCAGCAGCCAGATGACAGGGTTTGACGAGCAGTACTTC.

This clonotype was detected ten times or more. This rearrangement joins TRBV5-1 to TRBJ1-4; 7 bases agree with TRBD1. Germline CDR1 is SGHRS and CDR2 is YFSETQ. This CDR3 comprises 16 residues. After removal of 2 bases from V and 6 bases from J, the junction contained 10 bases not matched to a gene. This chain's CDR3 is CASSLVGGTGDEKLFF. CDR3 DNA: TGCGCCAGCAGCTTAGTGGGAGGCACAGGGGATGAAAAACTGTTTTTT.

This clonotype was seen many times. The V and J genes are TRBV25-1 and TRBJ2-7; 9 bases agree with TRBD2. Germline-derived CDR1 and CDR2 are MGHDK and SYGVNS. The CDR3 is 17 amino acids. Trimming took 4 bases from V and 5 from J; bases not matched to a gene: 15. The CDR3 DNA reads as TGTGCCAGCAGTGGACGTTCTAGCGGGACCCTTAGGGACGAGCAGTACTTC. Its translation: CASSGRSSGTLRDEQYF.

This rearrangement joins TRBV5-5 to TRBJ1-1; D perhaps matches TRBD1 (5 bases). There are 13 residues in the CDR3. V shed 0 bases and J shed 6 bases, with 9 bases lying between them. CDR1 SGHKS and CDR2 YYEKEE come from the germline V gene (reference sequence). CDR3 nucleotides: TGTGCCAGCAGCTTGGAAGGGGACGCTGAAGCTTTCTTT. Its protein is CASSLEGDAEAFF.

This clonotype was seen many times. CDR3 coding DNA: TGTGCCAGCAGCGTACGCAGGGTGGGTTATGGTGAGCAGTTCTTC. Its protein is CASSVRRVGYGEQFF. This chain links TRBV7-9 with TRBJ2-1; TRBD1 might be the D (5 bases). The germline V and J ends were trimmed by 5 bases and 9 bases, with 20 bases remaining between them. Germline CDR1 reads SEHNR; CDR2 reads FQNEAQ (reference sequence). CDR3 length: 15 amino acids.

This clonotype showed up many times. The chain couples TRBV5-1 to TRBJ1-2, with D tentatively TRBD1 (5 bases). V shed 2 bases and J shed 4 bases, with 12 bases lying between them. This CDR3 comprises 14 residues. Germline-derived CDR1 and CDR2 are SGHRS and YFSETQ. The CDR3 DNA is TGCGCCAGCAGCTTTAGAGAGGGGTCCTATGGCTACACCTTC. This gives the protein CASSFREGSYGYTF.

This clonotype showed up just a few times. This chain links TRBV7-8 with TRBJ2-1; D unclear. V lost 3 bases, J lost 0 bases, and 9 bases lay in between. The germline CDR1 and CDR2 sequences are SGHVS and FQNEAQ. This CDR3 comprises 15 residues. The CDR3 DNA reads as TGTGCCAGCAGCTTCGTACGTCTCTCCTACAATGAGCAGTTCTTC. As protein: CASSFVRLSYNEQFF.

The V gene is TRBV18, the J gene TRBJ2-5; 11 bases agree with TRBD2. The germline V gene has CDR1 KGHSH and CDR2 LQKENI. The CDR3 runs 16 residues. After removal of 3 bases from V and 2 bases from J, the junction contained 5 bases not matched to a gene. Written as DNA, the CDR3 is TGTGCCAGCTCACCTCGACTAGCGGGATTTCAAGAGACCCAGTACTTC. This sequence encodes CASSPRLAGFQETQYF.

This clonotype was counted at least ten times. J is TRBJ2-7 and V is TRBV12-3 or TRBV12-4, with TRBD2 matching over 8 bases. This CDR3 is 14 amino acids long. V lost 4 bases, J lost 7 bases, and 9 bases stayed unmatched. This chain's CDR3 is CASSSRTSSREQYF. DNA of the CDR3: TGTGCCAGCAGTTCAAGGACTAGCAGTAGGGAGCAGTACTTC.

V gene TRBV7-6 combines with J gene TRBJ2-5, with D possibly being TRBD1 or TRBD2 (7 bases each). V gave up 1 base and J gave up 4 bases, with 13 bases separating them. This CDR3 is built from 15 residues. In germline, CDR1 is SGHVS, CDR2 FNYEAQ. CDR3 loop: CASSLDQGEGETQYF. In DNA, the CDR3 is TGTGCCAGCAGCTTAGATCAGGGGGAGGGAGAGACCCAGTACTTC.

V usage is TRBV2 and J usage is TRBJ1-4, with TRBD1 as a possible D gene (6 bases). The CDR3 is 11 residues long. Germline CDR1 and CDR2: SNHLY and FYNNEI. V shed 9 bases and J shed 14 bases, with 16 bases lying between them. The CDR3 sequence is CARSLGGVLFF. In DNA form, the CDR3 reads TGTGCCAGAAGCCTGGGGGGCGTGCTGTTTTTT.

The rearrangement uses TRBV16 and TRBJ2-7; TRBD1 might be the D (5 bases). Trimming stripped 0 bases from V and 0 bases from J, with 9 bases between. The CDR3 has 15 amino acids. Germline V CDR1 and CDR2: KGHSY, FQNENV. This chain's CDR3 is CASSQSPGYSYEQYF. CDR3 in DNA: TGTGCCAGCAGCCAATCACCAGGGTACTCCTACGAGCAGTACTTC.

This clonotype was seen repeatedly, ten times or more. V usage is TRBV20-1 and J usage is TRBJ2-7; D unclear. The germline V gene has CDR1 DFQATT and CDR2 SNEGSKA (reference sequence). Trimming took off 1 base at V and 2 bases at J, with 12 bases between the two ends. This CDR3 region has 14 residues. The CDR3 DNA reads TGCAGTGCTAGAGCCCCTGCGAGCACCTACGAGCAGTACTTC. Translated, it gives CSARAPASTYEQYF.

This clonotype has ten or more counts. The chain joins TRBV5-1 to TRBJ2-1, with no clear D. The CDR3 covers 14 residues. V dropped 2 bases and J dropped 2 bases, with 8 bases sitting between them. Per germline, CDR1 SGHRS and CDR2 YFSETQ. The CDR3 is CASSLASTYNEQFF. CDR3 DNA: TGCGCCAGCAGCTTAGCTTCGACCTACAATGAGCAGTTCTTC.

This clonotype was counted at least ten times. The rearrangement joins TRBV29-1 to TRBJ2-3, with TRBD2 identical over 8 bases. Looked up from germline, CDR1 is SQVTM and CDR2 is ANQGSEA. After removal of 3 bases from V and 1 base from J, the junction contained 12 bases not matched to a gene. The CDR3 consists of 17 residues. As DNA, the CDR3 is TGCAGCGTTGAGCTCCAGCGGGAGTTTTTCGGCACAGATACGCAGTATTTT. Amino acid sequence: CSVELQREFFGTDTQYF.

In this sample, this clonotype turned up many times. V is TRBV24-1 and J is TRBJ2-2, with no clear D. Germline CDR1 and CDR2: KGHDR and SFDVKD. The CDR3 runs 13 residues. V was shortened by 4 bases and J by 3 bases, with 5 bases between the two germline ends. CDR3 sequence: CATSDRYTGELFF. The CDR3 bases are TGTGCCACCAGTGACCGATACACCGGGGAGCTGTTTTTT.

Many counts were recorded for this clonotype. The V call is TRBV29-1, the J call TRBJ1-1; possible D gene TRBD1, 5 bases. Germline V gives CDR1 SQVTM, CDR2 ANQGSEA. The CDR3 loop spans 14 amino acids. The V gene lost 0 bases and the J gene lost 5 bases, with 13 bases spanning the gap. CDR3 sequence: CSVEDPQGGTEAFF. The CDR3 region has the DNA TGCAGCGTTGAAGATCCGCAGGGTGGGACTGAAGCTTTCTTT.

This clonotype was detected many times. The chain recombines TRBV15 with TRBJ2-3; the match to TRBD2 covers 8 bases. V shed 0 bases and J 2 bases; nucleotides not matched to a gene: 10. The CDR3 loop spans 18 amino acids. CDR1 is LNHNV and CDR2 is YYDKDF in the germline V gene (reference sequence). Here the CDR3 reads CATSRDLSGRSITDTQYF. DNA for the CDR3: TGTGCCACCAGCAGAGATCTGAGCGGGAGATCTATCACAGATACGCAGTATTTT. The full variable domain, completed using reference TRBV15 and TRBJ2-3, is DAMVIQNPRYQVTQFGKPVTLSCSQTLNHNVMYWYQQKSSQAPKLLFHYYDKDFNNEADTPDNFQSRRPNTSFCFLDIRSPGLGDTAMYLCATSRDLSGRSITDTQYFGPGTRLTVL.